This T cell receptor beta chain was captured in a study of T-cell reconstitution after alpha-beta-depleted transplantation in children. A TCRbeta library incorporating unique molecular identifiers was prepared. TCRdb reprocessed the PCR reads via MiXCR and lists one record per CDR3 protein. The sample records roughly 590,000 distinct CDR3 sequences, approximately 17% being singletons. In this sample, this clonotype turned up many times. This CDR3 has 14 amino acids. Germline CDR1 and CDR2: DFQATT and SNEGSKA (reference sequence). Trimming took 5 bases from V and 0 from J; bases not matched to a gene: 6.

The J gene is TRBJ1-2, the V gene TRBV20-1; TRBD1 matches at 7 bases. The specimen was PBMCs from the stem cell graft donor, collected from the stem cell graft. This clonotype originated in a human donor who donated a stem cell graft to a child with acute myeloid leukemia. The CDR3 here is CSAGRQGPNYGYTF. The CDR3 coding sequence is TGCAGTGCTGGGAGACAGGGACCTAACTATGGCTACACCTTC.